Reported below is one T cell receptor (beta chain). These data originate in a study of control samples from healthy donors and cancer patients. This table comes from immunoSEQ multiplex PCR, and its TCRdb copy is limited to in-frame clones, with some not included. The sample lists some 87,000 clones, 91% occurring once. The sample consisted of blood. The TCR originated in a man in his thirties or forties in good health.

CDR3 amino acids: CASSLAGGDTGELFF. The CDR3 DNA sequence: TGTGCCAGCAGTCTAGCGGGAGGTGACACCGGGGAGCTGTTTTTT. The chain couples TRBV6-6 to TRBJ2-2, with 11 bases aligning to TRBD2. The V segment lost 5 bases and the J segment 3 bases; nucleotides outside the gene matches: 2. The CDR3 is made up of 15 amino acids. Germline CDR1 reads MNHNY; CDR2 reads SVGAGI (reference sequence).